This TCR beta chain was sequenced for a study of blood T cell repertoires in COVID-19. Study-level information: The United States, Italy and Spain provided the acute and convalescent COVID-19 samples. PBMCs, B-cell-depleted T cells, or T cells provided the cDNA or gDNA that made up the material.

This CDR3 is built from 13 residues. Deletions cut 6 bases from V and 3 bases from J, with 11 bases between. CDR1 is MNHEY and CDR2 is SVGEGT in the germline V gene. The authors' processing: Estimation of nucleated cell counts relied on the amplification of reference gene primers. Sequencing used immunoSEQ multiplex PCR; TCRdb keeps in-frame clones, though not all of them. V, J and clone size reflect that table, while D and trimming were determined from the DNA. The repertoire consists of some 150,000 clones, with around four fifths occurring once and the leading ten covering 30% to 45%. This chain joins TRBV6-2 or TRBV6-3 and TRBJ1-1; D is ambiguous. This clonotype was obtained from a human donor in a cohort sampled during active COVID-19. Sample: peripheral blood. In DNA, the CDR3 is TGTGCCAGCAGCCTATTTACTTACACTGAAGCTTTCTTT. It translates to CASSLFTYTEAFF.